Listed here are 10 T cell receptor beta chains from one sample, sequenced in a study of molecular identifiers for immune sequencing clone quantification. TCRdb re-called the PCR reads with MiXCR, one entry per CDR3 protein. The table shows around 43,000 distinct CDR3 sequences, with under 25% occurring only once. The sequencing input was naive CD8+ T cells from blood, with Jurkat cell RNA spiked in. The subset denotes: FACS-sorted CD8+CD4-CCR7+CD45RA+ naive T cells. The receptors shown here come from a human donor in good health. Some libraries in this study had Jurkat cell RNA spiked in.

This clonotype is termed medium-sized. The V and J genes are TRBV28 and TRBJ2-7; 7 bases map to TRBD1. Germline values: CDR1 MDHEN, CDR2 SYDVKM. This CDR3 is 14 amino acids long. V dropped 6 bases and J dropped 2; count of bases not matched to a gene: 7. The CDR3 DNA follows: TGTGCCAGCAGCACTAAGACAGGGCCCTACGAGCAGTACTTC. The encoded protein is CASSTKTGPYEQYF.

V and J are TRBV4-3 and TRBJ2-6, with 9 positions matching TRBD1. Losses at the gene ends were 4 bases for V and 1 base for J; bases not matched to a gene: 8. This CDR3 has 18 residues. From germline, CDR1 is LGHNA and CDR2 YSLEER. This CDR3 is CASSPWGQGGSGANVLTF. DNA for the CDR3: TGCGCCAGCAGCCCATGGGGACAGGGTGGATCTGGGGCCAACGTCCTGACTTTC.

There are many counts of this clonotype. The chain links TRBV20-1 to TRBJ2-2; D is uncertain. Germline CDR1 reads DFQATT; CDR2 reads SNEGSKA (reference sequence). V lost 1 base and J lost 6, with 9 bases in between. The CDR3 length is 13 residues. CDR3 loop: CSARVKLAGELFF. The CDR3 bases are TGCAGTGCTAGAGTTAAACTGGCCGGGGAGCTGTTTTTT.

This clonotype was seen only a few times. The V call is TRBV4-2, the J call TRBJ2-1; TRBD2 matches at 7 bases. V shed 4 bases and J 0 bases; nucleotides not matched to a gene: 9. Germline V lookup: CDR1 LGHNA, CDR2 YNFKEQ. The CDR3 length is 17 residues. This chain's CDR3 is CASSPTHSGYSYNEQFF. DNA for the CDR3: TGTGCCAGCAGCCCTACTCATAGCGGGTACTCCTACAATGAGCAGTTCTTC.

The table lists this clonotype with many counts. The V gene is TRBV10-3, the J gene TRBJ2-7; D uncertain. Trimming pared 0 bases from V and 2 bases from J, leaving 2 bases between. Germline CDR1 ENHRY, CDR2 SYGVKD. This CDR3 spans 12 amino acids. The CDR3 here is CAISESTYEQYF. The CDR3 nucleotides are TGTGCCATCAGTGAGTCGACCTACGAGCAGTACTTC.

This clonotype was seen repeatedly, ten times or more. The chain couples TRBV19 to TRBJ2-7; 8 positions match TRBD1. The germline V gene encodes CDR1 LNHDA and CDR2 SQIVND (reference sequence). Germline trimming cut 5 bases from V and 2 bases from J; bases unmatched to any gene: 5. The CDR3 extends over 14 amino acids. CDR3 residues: CASSSGTGTYEQYF. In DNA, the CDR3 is TGTGCCAGTAGTTCCGGGACAGGAACCTACGAGCAGTACTTC. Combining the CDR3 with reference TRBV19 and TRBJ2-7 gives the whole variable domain DGGITQSPKYLFRKEGQNVTLSCEQNLNHDAMYWYRQDPGQGLRLIYYSQIVNDFQKGDIAEGYSVSREKKESFPLTVTSAQKNPTAFYLCASSSGTGTYEQYFGPGTRLTVT.

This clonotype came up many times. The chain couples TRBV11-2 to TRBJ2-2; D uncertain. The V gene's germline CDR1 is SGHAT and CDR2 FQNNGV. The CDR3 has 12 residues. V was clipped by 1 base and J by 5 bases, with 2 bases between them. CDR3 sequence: CASSLGTGELFF. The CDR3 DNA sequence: TGTGCCAGCAGCTTAGGGACCGGGGAGCTGTTTTTT.

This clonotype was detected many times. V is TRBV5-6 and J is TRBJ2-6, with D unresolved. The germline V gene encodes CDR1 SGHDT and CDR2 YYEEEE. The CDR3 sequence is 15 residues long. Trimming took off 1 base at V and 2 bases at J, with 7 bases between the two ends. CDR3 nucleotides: TGTGCCAGCAGCTTGAGGGCTGCTGGGGCCAACGTCCTGACTTTC. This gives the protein CASSLRAAGANVLTF.

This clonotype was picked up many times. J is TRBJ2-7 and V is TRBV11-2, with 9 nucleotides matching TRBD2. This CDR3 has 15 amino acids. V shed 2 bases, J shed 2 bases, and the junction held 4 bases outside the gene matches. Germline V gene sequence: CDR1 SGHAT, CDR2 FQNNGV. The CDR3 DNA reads TGTGCCAGCAGCTTATTGAGCGGGGGGCCCTACGAGCAGTACTTC. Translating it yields CASSLLSGGPYEQYF.

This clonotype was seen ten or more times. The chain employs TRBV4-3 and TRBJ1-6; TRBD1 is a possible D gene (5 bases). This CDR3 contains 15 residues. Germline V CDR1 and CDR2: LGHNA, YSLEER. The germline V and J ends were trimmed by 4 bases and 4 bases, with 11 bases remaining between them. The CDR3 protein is CASSRDRSYNSPLHF. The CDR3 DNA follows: TGCGCCAGCAGCCGAGACAGAAGTTATAATTCACCCCTCCACTTT.